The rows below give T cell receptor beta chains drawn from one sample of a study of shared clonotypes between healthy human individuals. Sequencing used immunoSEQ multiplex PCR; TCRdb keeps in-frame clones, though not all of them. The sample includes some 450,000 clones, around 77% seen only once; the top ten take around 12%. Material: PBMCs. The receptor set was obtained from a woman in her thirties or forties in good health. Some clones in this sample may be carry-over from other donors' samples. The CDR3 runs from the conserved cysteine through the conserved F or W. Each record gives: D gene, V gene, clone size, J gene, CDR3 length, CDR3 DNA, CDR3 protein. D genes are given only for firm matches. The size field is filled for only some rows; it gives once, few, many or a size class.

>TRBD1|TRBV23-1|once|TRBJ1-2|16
TGCGCCAGCAGTCAATCGAAGCCAGGGGGAGACTATGGCTACACCTTC
CASSQSKPGGDYGYTF
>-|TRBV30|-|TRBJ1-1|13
TGTGCCTGGAGTAGGGGCCGGTTGACTGAAGCTTTCTTT
CAWSRGRLTEAFF
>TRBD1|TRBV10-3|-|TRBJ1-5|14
TGTGCCACCAACCACAGGGGGCAAAATCAGCCCCAGCATTTT
CATNHRGQNQPQHF
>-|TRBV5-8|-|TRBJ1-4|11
TGTGCCAGCAGCTTGGGGGGAGGACTGTTTTTT
CASSLGGGLFF
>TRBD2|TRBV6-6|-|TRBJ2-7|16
TGTGCCAGCAGTTACTCTGGGACTAGCGGGTATTACGAGCAGTACTTC
CASSYSGTSGYYEQYF
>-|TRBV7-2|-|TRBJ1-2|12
TGTGCCAGCAGCCGGGACGGAGCTGGCTACACCTTC
CASSRDGAGYTF
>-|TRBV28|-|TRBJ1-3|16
TGTGCCAGCAGTCTCCGGGACGGTACTTCTGGAAACACCATATATTTT
CASSLRDGTSGNTIYF
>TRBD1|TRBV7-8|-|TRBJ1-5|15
TGTGCCAGCAGCGTGGACAGGGTCAGCAATCAGCCCCAGCATTTT
CASSVDRVSNQPQHF
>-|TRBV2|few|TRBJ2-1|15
TGTGCCAGCAGCGCTGAACCTAGCTCGTACAATGAGCAGTTCTTC
CASSAEPSSYNEQFF
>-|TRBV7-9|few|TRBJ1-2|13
TGTGCCAGCAGCTTTTTCCAGGGATATGGCTACACCTTC
CASSFFQGYGYTF
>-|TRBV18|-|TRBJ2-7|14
TGTGCCAGCTCACCACCCACCTCTTATTACGAGCAGTACTTC
CASSPPTSYYEQYF
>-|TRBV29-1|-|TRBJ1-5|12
TGCAGCGTTGGGGAGGGGATTCAGCCCCAGCATTTT
CSVGEGIQPQHF
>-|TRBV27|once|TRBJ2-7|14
TGTGCCAGCAGTTCCGGGGCGGGGATAACTGAGCAGCACTTC
CASSSGAGITEQHF
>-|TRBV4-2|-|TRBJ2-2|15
TGTGCCAGCAGCCAAGATCGCAGTCGTGGCGGGGAGCTGTTTTTT
CASSQDRSRGGELFF
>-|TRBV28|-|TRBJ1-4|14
TGTGCCAGCAGTGACACAGCAACTAATGAAAAACTGTTTTTT
CASSDTATNEKLFF